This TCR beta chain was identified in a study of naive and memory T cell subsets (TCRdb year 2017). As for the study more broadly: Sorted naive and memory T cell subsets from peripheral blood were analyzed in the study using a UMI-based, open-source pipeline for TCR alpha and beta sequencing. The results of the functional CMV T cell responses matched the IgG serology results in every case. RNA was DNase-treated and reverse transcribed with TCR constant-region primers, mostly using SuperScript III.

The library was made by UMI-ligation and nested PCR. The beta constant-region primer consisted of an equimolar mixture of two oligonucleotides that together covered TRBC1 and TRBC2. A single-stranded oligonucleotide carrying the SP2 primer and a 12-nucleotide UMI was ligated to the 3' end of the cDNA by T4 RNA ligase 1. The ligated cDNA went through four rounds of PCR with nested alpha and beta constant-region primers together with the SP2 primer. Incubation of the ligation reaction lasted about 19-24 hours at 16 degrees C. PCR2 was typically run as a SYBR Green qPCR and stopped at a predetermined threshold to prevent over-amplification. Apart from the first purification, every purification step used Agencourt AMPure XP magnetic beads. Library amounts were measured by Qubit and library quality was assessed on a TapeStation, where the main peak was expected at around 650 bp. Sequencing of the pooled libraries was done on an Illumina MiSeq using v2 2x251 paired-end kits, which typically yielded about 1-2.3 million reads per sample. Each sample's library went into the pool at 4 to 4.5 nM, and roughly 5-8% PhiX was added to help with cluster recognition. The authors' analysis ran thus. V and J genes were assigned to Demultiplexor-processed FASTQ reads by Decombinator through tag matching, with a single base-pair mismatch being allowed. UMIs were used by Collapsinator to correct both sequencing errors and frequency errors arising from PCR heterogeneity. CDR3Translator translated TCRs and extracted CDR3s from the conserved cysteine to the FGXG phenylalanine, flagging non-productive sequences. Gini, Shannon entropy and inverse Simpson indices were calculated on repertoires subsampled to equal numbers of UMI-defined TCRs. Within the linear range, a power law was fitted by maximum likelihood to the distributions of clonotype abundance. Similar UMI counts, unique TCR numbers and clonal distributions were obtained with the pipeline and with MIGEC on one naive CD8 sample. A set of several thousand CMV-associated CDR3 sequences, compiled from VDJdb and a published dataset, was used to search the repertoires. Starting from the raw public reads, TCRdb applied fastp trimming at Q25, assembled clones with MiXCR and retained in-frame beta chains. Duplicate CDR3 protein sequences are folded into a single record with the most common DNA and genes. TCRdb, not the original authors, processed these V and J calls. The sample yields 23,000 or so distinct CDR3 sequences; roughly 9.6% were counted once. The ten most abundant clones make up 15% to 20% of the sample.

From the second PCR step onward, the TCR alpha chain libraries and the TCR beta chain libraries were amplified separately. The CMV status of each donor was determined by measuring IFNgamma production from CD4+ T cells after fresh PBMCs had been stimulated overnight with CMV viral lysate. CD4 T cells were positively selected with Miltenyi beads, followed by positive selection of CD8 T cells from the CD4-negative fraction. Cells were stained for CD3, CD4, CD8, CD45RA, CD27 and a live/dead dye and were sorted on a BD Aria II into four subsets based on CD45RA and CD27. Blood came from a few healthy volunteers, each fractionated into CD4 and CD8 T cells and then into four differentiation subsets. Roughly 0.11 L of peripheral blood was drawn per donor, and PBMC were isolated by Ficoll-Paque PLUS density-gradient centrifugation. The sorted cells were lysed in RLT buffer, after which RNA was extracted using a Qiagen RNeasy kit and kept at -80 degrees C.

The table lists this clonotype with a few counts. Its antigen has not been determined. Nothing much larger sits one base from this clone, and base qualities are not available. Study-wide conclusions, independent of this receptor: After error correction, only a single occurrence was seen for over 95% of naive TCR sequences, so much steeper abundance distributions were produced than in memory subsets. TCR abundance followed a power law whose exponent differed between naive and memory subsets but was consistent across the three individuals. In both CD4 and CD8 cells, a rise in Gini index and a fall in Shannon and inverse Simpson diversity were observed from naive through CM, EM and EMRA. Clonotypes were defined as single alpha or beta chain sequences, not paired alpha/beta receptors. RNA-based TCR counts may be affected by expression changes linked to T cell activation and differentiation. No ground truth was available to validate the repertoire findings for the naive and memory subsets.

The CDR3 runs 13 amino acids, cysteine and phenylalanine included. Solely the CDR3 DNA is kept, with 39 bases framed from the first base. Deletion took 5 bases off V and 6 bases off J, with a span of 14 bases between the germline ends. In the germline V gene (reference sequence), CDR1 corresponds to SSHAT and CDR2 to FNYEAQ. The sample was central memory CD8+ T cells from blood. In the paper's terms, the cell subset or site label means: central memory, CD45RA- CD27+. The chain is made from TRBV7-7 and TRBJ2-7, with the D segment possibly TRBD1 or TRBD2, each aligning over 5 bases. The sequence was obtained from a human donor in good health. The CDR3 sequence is CASSPTTGAEQYF. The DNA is TGTGCCAGCAGCCCGACTACAGGAGCCGAGCAGTACTTC. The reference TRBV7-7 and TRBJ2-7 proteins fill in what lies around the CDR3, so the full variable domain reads GAGVSQSPRYKVTKRGQDVTLRCDPISSHATLYWYQQALGQGPEFLTYFNYEAQPDKSGLPSDRFSAERPEGSISTLTIQRTEQRDSAMYRCASSPTTGAEQYFGPGTRLTVT.